These 12 T cell receptor beta chains were all obtained from the same sample, sequenced in a study of T cells expressing NK-cell markers. With the 5' RACE reads reprocessed, TCRdb shows one record per CDR3 protein and no DNA. This sample's table has 450,000 to 600,000 distinct CDR3 sequences. Sequencing input: blood T cells: a sorted CD56 or NKG2C T cell subset, CD4+ or CD8+ T cells, or bulk PBMC T cells (not recorded which). Receptors originate from a man younger than 35 in good health.

V gene TRBV14 combines with J gene TRBJ2-3; TCRdb picks TRBD2, but there is no DNA to check that call. The CDR3 has 16 amino acids. Germline CDR1 SGHDN, CDR2 FVKESK. CDR3 region: CASSPPGTTGTDTQYF.

Here the CDR3 reads CASSASGAVLTDTQYF. The V and J genes are TRBV9 and TRBJ2-3; the TRBD1 assignment by TCRdb is unverifiable without DNA. The CDR3 has 16 amino acids. The germline CDR1 and CDR2 sequences are SGDLS and YYNGEE.

The genes are TRBV15 and TRBJ2-5. This CDR3 region has 15 residues. Looked up from germline, CDR1 is LNHNV and CDR2 is YYDKDF (reference sequence). CDR3 sequence: CATSRDNTRRETQYF.

This sequence joins TRBV4-2 and TRBJ1-2; TCRdb gives TRBD1 as the D gene, but with no DNA this cannot be confirmed. Germline-derived CDR1 and CDR2 are LGHNA and YNFKEQ. The CDR3 is 13 residues long. The CDR3 is CASSGDGAYGYTF.

The chain has TRBV4-2 and TRBJ1-1; lacking DNA, the TRBD1 call made by TCRdb goes unchecked. CDR3 length: 12 residues. The germline V gene encodes CDR1 LGHNA and CDR2 YNFKEQ. CDR3 sequence reads: CASSQSGTEAFF.

CDR3 region: CASSQAGDYGYTF. V usage is TRBV3-1 and J usage is TRBJ1-2. The CDR3 is 13 residues long. The germline V gene has CDR1 LGHDT and CDR2 YNNKEL (reference sequence).

The chain recombines TRBV10-3 with TRBJ2-5; TCRdb returns TRBD1, unconfirmable since there is no DNA. The CDR3 runs to 14 residues. Germline V lookup: CDR1 ENHRY, CDR2 SYGVKD. The CDR3 sequence: CAISLDRGQETQYF.

The chain carries TRBV2 and TRBJ2-5; the D call from TCRdb, TRBD2, cannot be confirmed without DNA. This CDR3 is built from 16 residues. The V gene's germline CDR1 is SNHLY and CDR2 FYNNEI. This chain's CDR3 is CASTLEASGRGETQYF.

CDR3 sequence reads: CAISEAGPRSGANVLTF. This chain uses TRBV10-3 with TRBJ2-6; TCRdb selects TRBD2, and the lack of DNA leaves this call unchecked. The CDR3 spans 17 residues. Germline V gene sequence: CDR1 ENHRY, CDR2 SYGVKD.

The V and J genes are TRBV7-7 and TRBJ2-3; TCRdb calls TRBD2, which cannot be checked without DNA. The CDR3 consists of 14 residues. Germline V gives CDR1 SSHAT, CDR2 FNYEAQ (reference sequence). The chain's CDR3 is CASSPGLDLGTQYF.

The rearrangement joins TRBV9 to TRBJ2-7; no DNA is available, so the TRBD1 call from TCRdb remains unchecked. Germline V gene lookup returns CDR1 SGDLS and CDR2 YYNGEE. CDR3 size: 14 residues. CDR3 loop: CASTPGTANYEQYF.

This rearrangement joins TRBV6-5 to TRBJ2-2; checking the TCRdb D call of TRBD1 is not possible without DNA. This CDR3 is built from 19 residues. Germline values: CDR1 MNHEY, CDR2 SVGAGI. This CDR3 reads CASSYSRFVRGPNTGELFF.